These T cell receptor beta chains were read from a single sample in a study of blood T cells in healthy people across ages. From the 5' RACE reads, TCRdb called clonotypes with MiXCR, one entry per CDR3 protein. Of about 900,000 distinct CDR3 sequences detected, around 48% appear once; the ten largest clones hold about an eighth. Sample: blood. Receptors were obtained from a man aged 25-45 years in good health. Each CDR3 is given without its conserved first and last residue. A D gene is named only where the DNA matches it firmly.

NA	TRBV28	ASSFSSRGRDQETQY
NA	TRBV28	ASSIGGQPQH
NA	TRBV20-1	SFDRDQLYTDTQY
TRBD1	TRBV24-1	ATSAGTGSTDTQY
NA	TRBV3-1	ASSRTVAGANVLT
NA	TRBV9	ASSDSQGQAGDTQY
NA	TRBV11-2	ASSDWVGSSYEQY
TRBD2	TRBV28	ASSQGSALAGGDEQF
NA	TRBV4-2	ASSQERAVGEQF
TRBD2	TRBV7-2	ASSLVISGGRADTQY
NA	TRBV7-2	ASSYVSGDTQY
TRBD1	TRBV20-1	SARSDRGESPLH
NA	TRBV15	ATSTGNAVEQY
TRBD1	TRBV12-3/TRBV12-4	ASSLGFAGGIETQY
NA	TRBV20-1	SANYRDLSYEQY
NA	TRBV29-1	SVRGKDGTTSDTQY
NA	TRBV5-8	ASSRPGEPNYGYT
TRBD1	TRBV7-2	ASSLGGQGVYQPQH
TRBD2	TRBV7-2	ASSSSTSGPPDTQY
TRBD2	TRBV25-1	ASSGGLAGALAKNIQY
NA	TRBV7-2	ASSSDSRTGPLH
NA	TRBV6-2/TRBV6-3	ASSPDPRTSEQY
NA	TRBV7-8	ASSSKGYRTDTQY
NA	TRBV12-3/TRBV12-4	ASSLGSGSTGELF
NA	TRBV6-6	ASSYGFGTGAF
NA	TRBV6-5	ASTPGGRLTEAF
NA	TRBV27	ASSDGVGRTYGYT
NA	TRBV9	ASSISGSYNEQF
TRBD2	TRBV10-3	AITRGGQEGEQF
TRBD2	TRBV30	AWSGLALNEQF
TRBD1	TRBV5-1	ASSPSGQGWTTQY
TRBD2	TRBV7-2	ASSGGYSGRFSYNEQF
NA	TRBV12-3/TRBV12-4	ASRARETDTRY
TRBD1	TRBV9	ASSEPATGVTISGANVLT
TRBD1	TRBV5-1	ASSSVGTGQETQY
NA	TRBV7-2	ASSFGHLNTEAF
NA	TRBV4-2	ASSQERTQPNYGYT
NA	TRBV7-2	ASSLARTNEQF
NA	TRBV9	ASNPGGEPYGYT
NA	TRBV7-2	ASSAADRYYEQY